These 21 T cell receptor beta chains came from one sample sequenced in a study of blood T cell repertoires in COVID-19. Sequencing was performed with immunoSEQ multiplex PCR; in TCRdb, only in-frame clones are kept and a portion is missing. The data show 150,000 or so clones, roughly 81% seen once. Sequenced sample: peripheral blood. The source is a man aged 35 to 55 who had recovered from COVID-19.

V is TRBV6-4 and J is TRBJ2-7; 7 nucleotides line up with TRBD2. Germline values: CDR1 MRHNA, CDR2 SNTAGT. Germline trimming cut 2 bases from V and 3 bases from J; bases unmatched to any gene: 25. The CDR3 totals 21 residues. CDR3 sequence (DNA): TGTGCCAGCAGTGACGCCGGAAAGGACTCTCCAACTAGCGCAGGACACTACGAGCAGTACTTC. It codes for CASSDAGKDSPTSAGHYEQYF.

A few counts support this clone. The CDR3 sequence is CASGPSYPGETDTQYF. The DNA for the CDR3 is TGCGCCAGCGGACCTTCCTACCCAGGGGAGACAGATACGCAGTATTTT. The rearrangement uses TRBV4-3 and TRBJ2-3, with D perhaps matching TRBD1 (6 bases). Trimming stripped 8 bases from V and 3 bases from J, with 21 bases between. This CDR3 contains 16 residues. Germline V gene sequence: CDR1 LGHNA, CDR2 YSLEER.

The genes are TRBV7-9 and TRBJ2-1; 7 nucleotides line up with TRBD2. Germline trimming cut 3 bases from V and 8 bases from J; bases unmatched to any gene: 13. The CDR3 extends over 16 amino acids. Per germline, CDR1 SEHNR and CDR2 FQNEAQ (reference sequence). In DNA, the CDR3 is TGTGCCAGCAGCTTCGAGTCGGCGGGAGTCACGTATGAGCAGTTCTTC. This sequence encodes CASSFESAGVTYEQFF.

This chain connects TRBV2 to TRBJ1-4; D call uncertain. The CDR3 has 14 residues. V was shortened by 1 base and J by 7 bases, with 10 bases between the two germline ends. Per the germline V gene, CDR1 is SNHLY and CDR2 is FYNNEI. The CDR3 nucleotides read TGTGCCAGCAGTGAAGTCGGGGTTGGTGAAAAACTGTTTTTT. Residues: CASSEVGVGEKLFF. The full variable domain, completed using reference TRBV2 and TRBJ1-4, is EPEVTQTPSHQVTQMGQEVILRCVPISNHLYFYWYRQILGQKVEFLVSFYNNEISEKSEIFDDQFSVERPDGSNFTLKIRSTKLEDSAMYFCASSEVGVGEKLFFGSGTQLSVL.

The genes are TRBV24-1 and TRBJ2-7; TRBD2 matches at 11 bases. The CDR3 consists of 17 residues. Unmatched junction bases numbered 9, after V lost 1 base and J lost 5 bases. Germline CDR1 reads KGHDR; CDR2 reads SFDVKD. In DNA, the CDR3 is TGTGCCACCAGTGATTTTCGCCTTAGCGGGAGGGCCGACGAGCAGTACTTC. This codes for CATSDFRLSGRADEQYF.

Only one count was recorded for this clone. The rearrangement links TRBV6-5 to TRBJ2-7; D is undetermined. The ends were cut back, 8 bases at V and 2 bases at J, with 13 bases in the middle. From germline, CDR1 is MNHEY and CDR2 SVGAGI. The CDR3 length is 13 residues. The CDR3 DNA is TGTGCCAGCCAGAGACTTGATACCTACGAGCAGTACTTC. Protein sequence: CASQRLDTYEQYF.

The chain joins TRBV5-1 to TRBJ1-1; D uncertain. Germline V CDR1 and CDR2: SGHRS, YFSETQ. The V and J ends lost 3 bases and 10 bases respectively, with 16 bases between them. The CDR3 runs to 13 residues. This CDR3 reads CASSSEYELRAFF. Written as DNA, the CDR3 is TGCGCCAGCAGCTCCGAGTACGAGCTGAGAGCTTTCTTT.

The V gene is TRBV5-1, the J gene TRBJ2-3; D remains ambiguous. Germline CDR1 reads SGHRS; CDR2 reads YFSETQ. V shed 2 bases and J shed 5 bases, with 15 bases lying between them. This CDR3 contains 15 residues. CDR3 in DNA: TGCGCCAGCAGCTTAAGTGGAGCGACTGGAGATACGCAGTATTTT. It translates to CASSLSGATGDTQYF.

On this clone itself: The identical CDR3 is also encoded by other nucleotide sequences in the sample. This chain connects TRBV5-4 to TRBJ1-2; 11 bases are shared with TRBD1. The CDR3 totals 14 residues. After removal of 4 bases from V and 6 bases from J, the junction contained 5 bases not matched to a gene. Germline V gives CDR1 SGHNT, CDR2 YYREEE (reference sequence). CDR3 region: CASSPDRGLNGYTF. DNA of the CDR3: TGTGCCAGCAGCCCGGACAGGGGGCTTAATGGCTACACCTTC.

The chain is built from TRBV6-2 or TRBV6-3 and TRBJ1-1, with 9 bases that match TRBD1. The CDR3 length is 16 residues. The V segment lost 5 bases and the J segment 4 bases; nucleotides outside the gene matches: 11. CDR1 MNHEY and CDR2 SVGEGT come from the germline V gene. This CDR3 is CASSTGTGMRGTEAFF. For the CDR3, the DNA is TGTGCCAGCAGTACCGGGACAGGGATGAGGGGCACTGAAGCTTTCTTT.

The chain joins TRBV2 to TRBJ1-1, with 8 bases identical to TRBD1. CDR1 is SNHLY, CDR2 FYNNEI, per germline. The CDR3 runs 13 residues. V lost 6 bases and J lost 7; bases outside the gene matches: 7. The CDR3 loop reads CASSRGTGDEAFF. CDR3 nucleotides: TGTGCCAGCAGCCGCGGGACAGGAGATGAAGCTTTCTTT.

The chain combines TRBV12-3 or TRBV12-4 with TRBJ2-7; maybe TRBD1 (5 bases). The CDR3 loop spans 11 amino acids. V lost 5 bases, J lost 7 bases, and 9 bases lay in between. The CDR3 spells CASSNRREQYF. The CDR3 DNA reads TGTGCCAGCAGTAACAGGCGTGAGCAGTACTTC.

In this sample, this clone turned up a few times. The chain has TRBV7-9 and TRBJ2-1; unclear D gene. V was trimmed by 8 bases and J by 5 bases, leaving 7 bases between them. There are 11 residues in the CDR3. Per the germline V gene, CDR1 is SEHNR and CDR2 is FQNEAQ (reference sequence). Here the CDR3 reads CASGQNNEQFF. CDR3 sequence (DNA): TGTGCCAGCGGCCAGAACAATGAGCAGTTCTTC.

The chain links TRBV19 to TRBJ2-7; 10 bases are shared with TRBD1. J gave up 4 bases and V 4 bases, and 4 bases lay outside the gene matches. The CDR3 contains 14 residues. The germline gives CDR1 LNHDA, CDR2 SQIVND (reference sequence). The CDR3 region is CASSTGTGAYEQYF. In DNA form, the CDR3 reads TGTGCCAGTAGTACCGGGACAGGGGCGTACGAGCAGTACTTC.

This clone has only a few counts. V gene TRBV7-2 combines with J gene TRBJ1-4; D is perhaps TRBD1 (5 bases). Germline V CDR1 and CDR2: SGHTA, FQGNSA. Trimming pared 2 bases from V and 3 bases from J, leaving 16 bases between. The length of the CDR3 is 17 residues. The CDR3 spells CASSLSPGLTANEKLFF. The CDR3 DNA follows: TGTGCCAGCAGCTTATCCCCAGGGCTGACGGCTAATGAAAAACTGTTTTTT.

This clone has only a few counts. The V gene is TRBV30, the J gene TRBJ2-2; D is unresolved. The V gene's germline CDR1 is GTSNPN and CDR2 SVGIG (reference sequence). The CDR3 loop spans 16 amino acids. With 0 bases removed from V and 4 bases from J, the gap between germline ends came to 15 bases. CDR3 bases: TGTGCCTGGAGTGTAAAGGTTGTGTGGGCCACCGGGGAGCTGTTTTTT. Protein sequence: CAWSVKVVWATGELFF. The full variable domain, in which reference TRBV30 and TRBJ2-2 provide the parts outside the CDR3, is SQTIHQWPATLVQPVGSPLSLECTVEGTSNPNLYWYRQAAGRGLQLLFYSVGIGQISSEVPQNLSASRPQDRQFILSSKKLLLSDSGFYLCAWSVKVVWATGELFFGEGSRLTVL.

This clone was found a few times. The chain is built from TRBV24-1 and TRBJ2-2; 7 bases align to TRBD1. Germline V gene lookup returns CDR1 KGHDR and CDR2 SFDVKD. The V gene end was trimmed by 6 bases and the J gene end by 5 bases; junction bases not matched to a gene: 11. The CDR3 contains 16 residues. The chain's CDR3 is CATSSPGQRETGELFF. As DNA, the CDR3 is TGTGCCACCAGTTCGCCGGGACAGCGAGAAACCGGGGAGCTGTTTTTT.

The V and J genes are TRBV29-1 and TRBJ2-1; D gene unclear. The V and J ends lost 7 bases and 0 bases respectively, with 16 bases between them. In germline, CDR1 is SQVTM, CDR2 ANQGSEA. CDR3 size: 15 residues. The CDR3 reads CSGKFSSSSYNEQFF. The CDR3 DNA reads as TGCAGCGGCAAATTTAGCTCGAGCTCCTACAATGAGCAGTTCTTC.

About this clone: Distinct nucleotide sequences in the sample also encode this CDR3. The chain has TRBV7-6 and TRBJ1-1; TRBD1 is a possible D gene (5 bases). V was cut by 2 bases and J by 1 base, with 5 bases left in between. The CDR3 runs to 13 residues. The V gene's germline CDR1 is SGHVS and CDR2 FNYEAQ. In DNA form, the CDR3 reads TGTGCCAGCAGCTTAACAGGGAACACTGAAGCTTTCTTT. Protein: CASSLTGNTEAFF. Based on the CDR3 plus reference TRBV7-6 and TRBJ1-1, the full variable domain is GAGVSQSPRYKVTKRGQDVALRCDPISGHVSLYWYRQALGQGPEFLTYFNYEAQQDKSGLPNDRFSAERPEGSISTLTIQRTEQRDSAMYRCASSLTGNTEAFFGQGTRLTVV.

The V and J genes are TRBV28 and TRBJ2-5; a possible D gene is TRBD1 (5 bases). The CDR3 runs to 14 residues. The V end lost 8 bases, the J end lost 4 bases, and 17 bases lay between the germline ends. From germline, CDR1 is MDHEN and CDR2 SYDVKM. The CDR3: CASRLVGARETQYF. CDR3 DNA: TGTGCCAGCCGTCTCGTAGGGGCGCGAGAGACCCAGTACTTC.

This chain links TRBV19 with TRBJ2-7; maybe TRBD2 (6 bases). Trimming shortened V by 5 bases and J by 7 bases, and 18 bases separated the two germline ends. CDR3 length equals 14 residues. CDR1 is LNHDA, CDR2 SQIVND, per germline (reference sequence). The CDR3 nucleotides read TGTGCCAGTAGTCATAATTGGGGGGTTCGGGAGCAGTACTTC. It is translated as CASSHNWGVREQYF. The full variable domain, rest sourced from reference TRBV19 and TRBJ2-7, is DGGITQSPKYLFRKEGQNVTLSCEQNLNHDAMYWYRQDPGQGLRLIYYSQIVNDFQKGDIAEGYSVSREKKESFPLTVTSAQKNPTAFYLCASSHNWGVREQYFGPGTRLTVT.